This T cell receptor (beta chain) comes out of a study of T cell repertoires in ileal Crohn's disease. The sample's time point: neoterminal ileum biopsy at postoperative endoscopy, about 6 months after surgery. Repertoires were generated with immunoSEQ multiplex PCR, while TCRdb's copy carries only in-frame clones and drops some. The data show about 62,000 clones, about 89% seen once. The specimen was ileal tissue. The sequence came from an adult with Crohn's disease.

The CDR3 nucleotides are TGTGCCAGCAGTTTGACTAGCGGGGTAGATACGCAGTATTTT. This gives the protein CASSLTSGVDTQYF. The chain has TRBV27 and TRBJ2-3, with 11 bases that match TRBD2. Trimming cost V 3 bases and J 5 bases; bases outside gene matches: 1. CDR1 and CDR2 from the germline V gene are MNHEY and SMNVEV (reference sequence). This CDR3 comprises 14 residues.